A selection of T cell receptor beta chains follows, all from one sample in a study of control samples from healthy donors and cancer patients. Sequencing was performed with immunoSEQ multiplex PCR; in TCRdb, only in-frame clones are kept and a portion is missing. The sample has over 120,000 clones; 85% to 95% are singletons. Source material: PBMCs. These TCRs come from a man between 60 and 75 years old with colorectal cancer. Both conserved end residues are part of each CDR3. The D gene is left open where the match is weak. Rows give clone size only sometimes, using once, few, many, or a class for an expanded clone.

V gene: TRBV24-1
J gene: TRBJ2-5
clone size: .
D gene: TRBD1
CDR3 length: 14
CDR3 DNA: TGTGCCACCAGTGATTCGACAGGGTTGGAGACCCAGTACTTC
CDR3 protein: CATSDSTGLETQYF

V gene: TRBV11-3
J gene: TRBJ2-7
clone size: .
D gene: .
CDR3 length: 12
CDR3 DNA: TGTGCCAGCAGCTTAGCCGGGGGCGAGCAGTACTTC
CDR3 protein: CASSLAGGEQYF

V gene: TRBV7-9
J gene: TRBJ2-1
clone size: .
D gene: .
CDR3 length: 15
CDR3 DNA: TGTGCCAGCAGCTTAGTGTCTCGCCTCCCCAATGAGCAGTTCTTC
CDR3 protein: CASSLVSRLPNEQFF

V gene: TRBV2
J gene: TRBJ1-2
clone size: once
D gene: .
CDR3 length: 13
CDR3 DNA: TGTGCCAGCATGGTGTTTCTTCGGTTTGTCTACACCTTC
CDR3 protein: CASMVFLRFVYTF

V gene: TRBV11-2
J gene: TRBJ2-6
clone size: .
D gene: .
CDR3 length: 17
CDR3 DNA: TGTGCCAGCAGCCCGACAGTCGAGAGCTCTGGGGCCAACGTCCTGACTTTC
CDR3 protein: CASSPTVESSGANVLTF

V gene: TRBV5-1
J gene: TRBJ2-1
clone size: .
D gene: .
CDR3 length: 21
CDR3 DNA: TGCGCCAGCAGCTTGCTCCGACAGAGCCAAGGACCCTTAACGGCCTACAATGAGCAGTTCTTC
CDR3 protein: CASSLLRQSQGPLTAYNEQFF

V gene: TRBV21-1
J gene: TRBJ2-7
clone size: .
D gene: .
CDR3 length: 15
CDR3 DNA: TGTGCCAGCAGATTACAGGACTGTAGCTCCTACGAGCAGTACTTC
CDR3 protein: CASRLQDCSSYEQYF

V gene: TRBV5-8
J gene: TRBJ2-3
clone size: .
D gene: TRBD2
CDR3 length: 18
CDR3 DNA: TGTGCCAGCAGCTTGGCTAGGCTAGCGGGGGGCCTCACAGATACGCAGTATTTT
CDR3 protein: CASSLARLAGGLTDTQYF

V gene: TRBV5-4
J gene: TRBJ2-2
clone size: few
D gene: .
CDR3 length: 14
CDR3 DNA: TGTGCCAGCAGCTCAACCTCGAACACCGGGGAGCTGTTTTTT
CDR3 protein: CASSSTSNTGELFF

V gene: TRBV7-2
J gene: TRBJ1-5
clone size: .
D gene: .
CDR3 length: 14
CDR3 DNA: TGTGCCAGCAGCTTAGTGGCAGACAATCAGCCCCAGCATTTT
CDR3 protein: CASSLVADNQPQHF

V gene: TRBV7-9
J gene: TRBJ1-4
clone size: .
D gene: .
CDR3 length: 13
CDR3 DNA: TGTGCCAGCAGCTTAAGCACTAATGAAAAACTGTTTTTT
CDR3 protein: CASSLSTNEKLFF

V gene: TRBV6-5
J gene: TRBJ1-5
clone size: .
D gene: .
CDR3 length: 13
CDR3 DNA: TGTGCCAGCAGTTGGAATAGCAATCAGCCCCAGCATTTT
CDR3 protein: CASSWNSNQPQHF

V gene: TRBV5-1
J gene: TRBJ1-1
clone size: .
D gene: .
CDR3 length: 15
CDR3 DNA: TGCGCCAGCAGCTTTGGGGGGCAAGGTGGCACTGAAGCTTTCTTT
CDR3 protein: CASSFGGQGGTEAFF

V gene: TRBV6-2/TRBV6-3
J gene: TRBJ2-5
clone size: .
D gene: .
CDR3 length: 14
CDR3 DNA: TGTGCCAGCAGCCTTGTGGCCTCGGGGGAGACCCAGTACTTC
CDR3 protein: CASSLVASGETQYF

V gene: TRBV12-3/TRBV12-4
J gene: TRBJ2-3
clone size: .
D gene: .
CDR3 length: 13
CDR3 DNA: TGTGCCAGCAGACCCACTAGCACAGATACGCAGTATTTT
CDR3 protein: CASRPTSTDTQYF

V gene: TRBV6-6
J gene: TRBJ1-2
clone size: .
D gene: TRBD1
CDR3 length: 13
CDR3 DNA: TGTGCCAGCAGGGACAGGGTTGGCTATGGCTACACCTTC
CDR3 protein: CASRDRVGYGYTF

V gene: TRBV6-5
J gene: TRBJ1-2
clone size: .
D gene: TRBD1
CDR3 length: 15
CDR3 DNA: TGTGCCAGCAGGACAGGGGGCGGTGCTAACTATGGCTACACCTTC
CDR3 protein: CASRTGGGANYGYTF

V gene: TRBV6-5
J gene: TRBJ2-3
clone size: .
D gene: TRBD1
CDR3 length: 15
CDR3 DNA: TGTGCCAGCAGCGCACAGGGGATTAGCACAGATACGCAGTATTTT
CDR3 protein: CASSAQGISTDTQYF